These 14 T cell receptor beta chains came from one sample sequenced in a study of blood T cell repertoires in COVID-19. Assay used: immunoSEQ multiplex PCR; TCRdb lists only in-frame clones, some missing. The table lists about 140,000 clones, roughly 86% of them singletons, with under 12% in the top ten. Input material: peripheral blood. These receptors came from a man aged 50 to 59 with active or convalescent COVID-19.

Only a few counts were recorded for this clone. This chain links TRBV7-3 with TRBJ2-2; D perhaps matches TRBD1 (5 bases). The CDR3 length is 13 residues. The germline CDR1 and CDR2 sequences are SGHTA and FQGTGA. The V end lost 5 bases, the J end lost 8 bases, and 12 bases lay between the germline ends. The CDR3 DNA sequence: TGTGCCAGCAGCCCCTTCAGGGTGGGGGAGCTGTTTTTT. Translation gives CASSPFRVGELFF.

The chain combines TRBV4-3 with TRBJ1-3; possibly TRBD1 for D (5 bases). V was cut by 1 base and J by 0 bases, with 7 bases left in between. The CDR3 consists of 15 residues. Germline V lookup: CDR1 LGHNA, CDR2 YSLEER. For the CDR3, the DNA is TGCGCCAGCAGCCAAGGGGGGGGCTCTGGAAACACCATATATTTT. It codes for CASSQGGGSGNTIYF.

The rearrangement uses TRBV10-3 and TRBJ1-1; TRBD1 matches at 9 bases. The trim removed 6 bases at V and 5 bases at J, leaving 10 bases unmatched. Germline-derived CDR1 and CDR2 are ENHRY and SYGVKD. The CDR3 is 15 amino acids. For the CDR3, the DNA is TGTGCCATCAGGTTAACAGGGGGCCCCGGAACTGAAGCTTTCTTT. Protein product: CAIRLTGGPGTEAFF.

This chain connects TRBV29-1 to TRBJ2-2; TRBD2 might be the D (6 bases). Germline V gives CDR1 SQVTM, CDR2 ANQGSEA. CDR3 length: 13 residues. CDR3 loop: CSGERANTGELFF. The CDR3, as DNA: TGCAGTGGAGAGCGGGCGAACACCGGGGAGCTGTTTTTT.

V and J are TRBV3-1 (or the pseudogene TRBV3-2) and TRBJ2-2; 13 bases map to TRBD2. Germline V lookup: CDR1 LGHDT, CDR2 YNNKEL (reference sequence). CDR3 length equals 18 residues. V trimming: 3 bases; J trimming: 0 bases; junction bases outside the gene matches: 4. CDR3 in DNA: TGTGCCAGCAGCCACTTCGGACTAGCGGGGGCGAACACCGGGGAGCTGTTTTTT. Residues: CASSHFGLAGANTGELFF.

The rearrangement links TRBV5-4 to TRBJ2-1, with D perhaps matching TRBD1 (5 bases). The CDR3 is 14 amino acids. Trimming stripped 4 bases from V and 5 bases from J, with 13 bases between. Germline V lookup: CDR1 SGHNT, CDR2 YYREEE (reference sequence). The CDR3 sequence: CASSVRGQDNEQFF. The CDR3 DNA reads as TGTGCCAGCAGCGTGCGTGGACAAGACAATGAGCAGTTCTTC.

The V and J genes are TRBV7-9 and TRBJ2-2, with 9 positions matching TRBD1. This CDR3 spans 16 amino acids. V shed 6 bases, J shed 0 bases, and the junction held 5 bases outside the gene matches. CDR1 and CDR2 from the germline V gene are SEHNR and FQNEAQ (reference sequence). Here the CDR3 reads CASRKQGASNTGELFF. Written as DNA, the CDR3 is TGTGCCAGCAGAAAACAGGGGGCCTCGAACACCGGGGAGCTGTTTTTT.

A word on this clone: The junction differs from germline at one of its ends, possibly a read error. This chain joins TRBV7-2 and TRBJ1-2, with D maybe TRBD1 (6 bases). Germline CDR1 reads SGHTA; CDR2 reads FQGNSA. The CDR3 extends over 12 amino acids. The CDR3 DNA reads TGTGCCAGCAGCAACCGGGACATGGCCCATAACTTC. It yields the protein CASSNRDMAHNF.

The CDR3 DNA is TGTGCCAGCAGCTCCCGCGGGGCTGGGGCCAACGTCCTGACTTTC. Its protein product is CASSSRGAGANVLTF. V usage is TRBV7-2 and J usage is TRBJ2-6, with D tentatively TRBD2 (6 bases). This CDR3 has 15 amino acids. Per the germline V gene, CDR1 is SGHTA and CDR2 is FQGNSA. The germline V and J ends were trimmed by 4 bases and 2 bases, with 9 bases remaining between them.

In this sample, this clone turned up a few times. J is TRBJ1-1 and V is TRBV29-1, with 7 nucleotides matching TRBD1. The length of the CDR3 is 14 residues. With 4 bases clipped from V and 4 bases from J, the junction kept 9 bases outside the gene matches. CDR1 and CDR2 (germline): SQVTM, ANQGSEA. The CDR3 loop is CSVARDSGVTEAFF. CDR3 in DNA: TGCAGCGTTGCCCGGGACAGTGGGGTCACTGAAGCTTTCTTT.

V and J are TRBV6-6 and TRBJ2-2, with a weak D call TRBD2 (6 bases). V was clipped by 5 bases and J by 4 bases, with 11 bases between them. Germline V CDR1 and CDR2: MNHNY, SVGAGI (reference sequence). The length of the CDR3 is 14 residues. This CDR3 is CASSPQRVTGELFF. The CDR3 DNA is TGTGCCAGCAGTCCCCAGCGGGTCACCGGGGAGCTGTTTTTT.

This clone has just one count. V is TRBV4-1 and J is TRBJ1-5; D possibly corresponds to TRBD1 (5 bases). Germline V gives CDR1 MGHRA, CDR2 YSYEKL. V lost 0 bases to trimming and J lost 1 base, with 10 bases between them. This CDR3 region has 16 residues. The CDR3 reads CASSQDRGGSNQPQHF. The DNA of the CDR3 is TGCGCCAGCAGCCAAGATCGCGGGGGGAGCAATCAGCCCCAGCATTTT.

The chain couples TRBV7-6 to TRBJ2-2; D unresolved. CDR3 length: 14 amino acids. Germline loops: CDR1 SGHVS, CDR2 FNYEAQ. The ends were cut back, 2 bases at V and 2 bases at J, with 6 bases in the middle. CDR3 amino acids: CASSLIINTGELFF. The CDR3 DNA reads TGTGCCAGCAGCTTAATAATAAACACCGGGGAGCTGTTTTTT. The full variable domain, completed using reference TRBV7-6 and TRBJ2-2, is GAGVSQSPRYKVTKRGQDVALRCDPISGHVSLYWYRQALGQGPEFLTYFNYEAQQDKSGLPNDRFSAERPEGSISTLTIQRTEQRDSAMYRCASSLIINTGELFFGEGSRLTVL.

This chain joins TRBV7-2 and TRBJ1-1; 8 positions match TRBD1. Losses at the gene ends were 3 bases for V and 3 bases for J; bases not matched to a gene: 3. CDR1 is SGHTA, CDR2 FQGNSA, per germline. The CDR3 length is 14 residues. The CDR3 DNA reads TGTGCCAGCAGCTTCAACAGGGGGTACACTGAAGCTTTCTTT. Translated: CASSFNRGYTEAFF.